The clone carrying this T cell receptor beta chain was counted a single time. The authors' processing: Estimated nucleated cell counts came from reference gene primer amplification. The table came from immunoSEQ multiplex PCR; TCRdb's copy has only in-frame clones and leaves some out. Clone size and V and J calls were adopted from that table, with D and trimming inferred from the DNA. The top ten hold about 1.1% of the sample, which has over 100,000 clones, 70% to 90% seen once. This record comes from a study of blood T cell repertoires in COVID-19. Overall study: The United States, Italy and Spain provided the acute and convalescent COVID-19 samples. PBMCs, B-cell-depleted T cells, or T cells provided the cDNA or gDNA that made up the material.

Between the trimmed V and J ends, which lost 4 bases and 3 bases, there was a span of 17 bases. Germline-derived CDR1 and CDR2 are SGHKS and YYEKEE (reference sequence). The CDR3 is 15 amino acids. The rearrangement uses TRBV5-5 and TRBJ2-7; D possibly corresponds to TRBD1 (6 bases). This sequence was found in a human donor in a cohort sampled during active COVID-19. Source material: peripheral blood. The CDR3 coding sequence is TGTGCCAGCAGCCCTTCAAGACAGGCCGTCTACGAGCAGTACTTC. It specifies CASSPSRQAVYEQYF.